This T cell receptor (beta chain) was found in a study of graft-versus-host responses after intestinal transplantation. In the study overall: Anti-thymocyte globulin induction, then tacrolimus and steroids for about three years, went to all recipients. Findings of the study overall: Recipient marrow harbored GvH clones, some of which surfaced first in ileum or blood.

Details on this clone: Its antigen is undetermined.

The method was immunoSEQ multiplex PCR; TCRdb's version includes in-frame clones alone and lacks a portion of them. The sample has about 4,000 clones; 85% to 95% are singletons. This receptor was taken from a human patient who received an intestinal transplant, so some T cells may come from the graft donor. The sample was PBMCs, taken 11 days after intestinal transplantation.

This CDR3 is CASSPLGFIHEQFF. The DNA for the CDR3 is TGTGCCAGCAGCCCACTAGGTTTCATTCATGAGCAGTTCTTC. V is TRBV27 and J is TRBJ2-1, with D perhaps TRBD2 (5 bases). V was trimmed by 6 bases and J by 8 bases, leaving 17 bases between them. Germline lookup yields CDR1 MNHEY and CDR2 SMNVEV (reference sequence). CDR3 size: 14 residues.